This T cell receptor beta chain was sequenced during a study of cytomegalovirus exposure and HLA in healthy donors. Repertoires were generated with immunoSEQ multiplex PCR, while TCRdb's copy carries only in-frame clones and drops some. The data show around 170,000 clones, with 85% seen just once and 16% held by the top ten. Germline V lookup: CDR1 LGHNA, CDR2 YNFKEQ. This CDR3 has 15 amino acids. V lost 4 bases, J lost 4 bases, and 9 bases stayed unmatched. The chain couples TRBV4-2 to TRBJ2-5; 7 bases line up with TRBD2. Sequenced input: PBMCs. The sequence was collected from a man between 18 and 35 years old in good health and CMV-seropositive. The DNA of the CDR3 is TGTGCCAGCAGCCCCCAGTGGGAGGGAGGAGAGACCCAGTACTTC. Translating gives CASSPQWEGGETQYF.